Below, 32 T cell receptor beta chains from the same sample are listed, as sequenced in a study of TIL therapy for anti-PD-1-resistant metastatic lung cancer. Sequencing used immunoSEQ v3. The protocol was immunoSEQ multiplex PCR, while the TCRdb copy is restricted to in-frame clones and leaves out a portion. The sample records over 10,000 clones, about 70% being singletons. Time point given: pre-treatment sample, taken before nivolumab and TIL therapy. Pleural nodules or supraclavicular lymph nodes made up most of the excised metastases sampled. The material sequenced was tumor tissue, taken at baseline. The receptor set was obtained from a woman aged 25 to 80 with non-small cell lung cancer.

The count of this clone is one. The V and J genes are TRBV4-3 and TRBJ2-3, with D perhaps given as TRBD1 or TRBD2 (6 bases each). The V gene's germline CDR1 is LGHNA and CDR2 YSLEER. The CDR3 loop spans 22 amino acids. V was pared by 0 bases and J by 4 bases, with 32 bases between. The CDR3 loop reads CASSQDPRGTPAGGGPADTQYF. The CDR3 DNA sequence: TGCGCCAGCAGCCAAGATCCGAGGGGGACCCCGGCGGGTGGGGGGCCAGCAGATACGCAGTATTTT.

The count of this clone is one. One end of the junction fails to match germline, which may point to a read error. The chain couples TRBV20-1 to TRBJ2-1; either TRBD1 or TRBD2 may fit D (5 bases each). In germline, CDR1 is DFQATT, CDR2 SNEGSKA (reference sequence). The CDR3 spans 11 residues. CDR3 sequence (DNA): TGCAGCGCTAGTGGGGGCAATGAGCAGTTCTTC. Its protein product is CSASGGNEQFF.

The V and J genes are TRBV13 and TRBJ2-1; TRBD1 matches at 7 bases. Germline V gene lookup returns CDR1 PRHDT and CDR2 FYEKMQ (reference sequence). This CDR3 is 16 amino acids long. Unmatched junction bases numbered 11, after V lost 5 bases and J lost 4 bases. The DNA of the CDR3 is TGTGCCAGCAGCGCCGGGACAGACAATTTTTACAATGAGCAGTTCTTC. Protein sequence: CASSAGTDNFYNEQFF.

The chain carries TRBV11-2 and TRBJ1-2; D gene uncertain. Germline values: CDR1 SGHAT, CDR2 FQNNGV. Trimming took off 0 bases at V and 2 bases at J, with 13 bases between the two ends. The CDR3 length is 16 residues. The DNA for the CDR3 is TGTGCCAGCAGCTTAGATTCGGGCAGATTAAACTATGGCTACACCTTC. Protein sequence: CASSLDSGRLNYGYTF. The full variable domain, rest sourced from reference TRBV11-2 and TRBJ1-2, is EAGVAQSPRYKIIEKRQSVAFWCNPISGHATLYWYQQILGQGPKLLIQFQNNGVVDDSQLPKDRFSAERLKGVDSTLKIQPAKLEDSAVYLCASSLDSGRLNYGYTFGSGTRLTVV.

This chain links TRBV5-1 with TRBJ2-3, with 8 bases matching TRBD2. This CDR3 region has 15 residues. The germline CDR1 and CDR2 sequences are SGHRS and YFSETQ. With 4 bases clipped from V and 3 bases from J, the junction kept 7 bases outside the gene matches. This CDR3 reads CASSPGRAGTDTQYF. CDR3 coding DNA: TGCGCCAGCAGCCCCGGGAGGGCCGGGACAGATACGCAGTATTTT.

The chain has TRBV5-4 and TRBJ1-4, with TRBD1 matching over 8 bases. The CDR3 runs 16 residues. Germline CDR1 is SGHNT and CDR2 is YYREEE (reference sequence). The V and J ends lost 3 bases and 6 bases, in that order; junction bases with no gene match: 10. For the CDR3, the DNA is TGTGCCAGCAGCTCCACCTATACAGGGGGATATGAAAAACTGTTTTTT. The encoded protein is CASSSTYTGGYEKLFF. Based on the CDR3 plus reference TRBV5-4 and TRBJ1-4, the full variable domain is ETGVTQSPTHLIKTRGQQVTLRCSSQSGHNTVSWYQQALGQGPQFIFQYYREEENGRGNFPPRFSGLQFPNYSSELNVNALELDDSALYLCASSSTYTGGYEKLFFGSGTQLSVL.

To note about this clone: The junction differs from germline at one of its ends, possibly a read error. The same CDR3 can be traced to other DNA sequences in this sample. CDR3 sequence: CASSWSRGDTDTQYF. DNA of the CDR3: TGTGCCAGCAGCTGGAGCCGGGGGGACACAGATACACAGTATTTT. The chain has TRBV7-8 and TRBJ2-3, with a tentative D call TRBD2 (7 bases). CDR1 SGHVS and CDR2 FQNEAQ come from the germline V gene. This CDR3 comprises 15 residues.

The chain is built from TRBV5-5 and TRBJ2-3; D uncertain. The CDR3 covers 12 residues. Trimming removed 0 bases from V and 6 bases from J, with 5 bases in between. Germline assignment: CDR1 SGHKS and CDR2 YYEKEE (reference sequence). The CDR3 spells CASSLVQDTQYF. CDR3 DNA sequence: TGTGCCAGCAGCTTGGTACAGGATACGCAGTATTTT.

The V gene is TRBV9, the J gene TRBJ2-5, with 8 bases matching TRBD2. The length of the CDR3 is 13 residues. Germline CDR1 is SGDLS and CDR2 is YYNGEE. V shed 4 bases, J shed 4 bases, and the junction held 3 bases outside the gene matches. As DNA, the CDR3 is TGTGCCAGCAGCACCAGCGGGAGAGAGACCCAGTACTTC. Protein sequence: CASSTSGRETQYF. Full variable domain (missing parts from reference TRBV9 and TRBJ2-5): DSGVTQTPKHLITATGQRVTLRCSPRSGDLSVYWYQQSLDQGLQFLIQYYNGEERAKGNILERFSAQQFPDLHSELNLSSLELGDSALYFCASSTSGRETQYFGPGTRLLVL.

The rearrangement joins TRBV5-4 to TRBJ2-5, with D possibly being TRBD2 (6 bases). TRBJ2-7 explains the end of the DNA better; the J call may be wrong. Germline CDR1 and CDR2: SGHNT and YYREEE (reference sequence). The CDR3 runs 15 residues. The CDR3 reads CASRWVRWGAYEQYF. The CDR3 region has the DNA TGTGCCAGCAGGTGGGTAAGATGGGGGGCCTACGAGCAGTACTTC.

This sequence joins TRBV29-1 and TRBJ2-5, with 12 bases fitting TRBD2. J gave up 0 bases and V 6 bases, and 2 bases lay outside the gene matches. This CDR3 contains 14 residues. The germline CDR1 and CDR2 sequences are SQVTM and ANQGSEA. The CDR3 nucleotides read TGCAGCGTGCCTAGCGGGGGGGACCAAGAGACCCAGTACTTC. This sequence encodes CSVPSGGDQETQYF.

The chain uses TRBV28 and TRBJ2-5; the match to TRBD1 covers 9 bases. CDR3 length: 15 amino acids. CDR1 is MDHEN, CDR2 SYDVKM, per germline. After removal of 5 bases from V and 5 bases from J, the junction contained 9 bases not matched to a gene. CDR3 coding DNA: TGTGCCAGCAGTGCAACAGGGGGCGCAAAGGAGACCCAGTACTTC. It specifies CASSATGGAKETQYF.

The V and J genes are TRBV2 and TRBJ2-3; 12 bases fit TRBD2. With V trimmed by 6 bases and J by 2 bases, 6 bases remained unmatched. Germline V gene data show CDR1 as SNHLY and CDR2 as FYNNEI. The CDR3 length is 16 residues. The CDR3 nucleotides read TGTGCCAGCAGCGGACTAGCGGGGTTTATCACAGATACGCAGTATTTT. The encoded protein is CASSGLAGFITDTQYF.

The rearrangement joins TRBV6-1 to TRBJ2-2; perhaps TRBD2 as D (5 bases). CDR3 length: 12 residues. The germline CDR1 and CDR2 sequences are MNHNS and SASEGT. The CDR3 DNA sequence: TGTGGAGTCGGGGTGAACACCGGGGAGCTGTTTTTT. It encodes CGVGVNTGELFF.

The chain has TRBV29-1 and TRBJ2-5, with 7 bases lining up with TRBD2. Germline V lookup: CDR1 SQVTM, CDR2 ANQGSEA. The CDR3 loop spans 12 amino acids. With 5 bases clipped from V and 5 bases from J, the junction kept 5 bases outside the gene matches. CDR3 nucleotide sequence: TGCAGCGTTAGTAGCGGGTTGGAGACCCAGTACTTC. This codes for CSVSSGLETQYF. Together with reference TRBV29-1 and TRBJ2-5, the CDR3 gives the full variable domain: SAVISQKPSRDICQRGTSLTIQCQVDSQVTMMFWYRQQPGQSLTLIATANQGSEATYESGFVIDKFPISRPNLTFSTLTVSNMSPEDSSIYLCSVSSGLETQYFGPGTRLLVL.

This rearrangement joins TRBV10-3 to TRBJ2-7; TRBD2 matches at 14 bases. The CDR3 consists of 12 residues. After removal of 10 bases from V and 7 bases from J, the junction contained 3 bases not matched to a gene. Germline V gives CDR1 ENHRY, CDR2 SYGVKD. The CDR3 DNA follows: TGTGCCACCGGGACTAGCGGGAGTGAGCAGTACTTC. This codes for CATGTSGSEQYF.

This clone has more than one count but fewer than ten. The chain employs TRBV13 and TRBJ2-3; tentative D call: TRBD1 (6 bases). In germline, CDR1 is PRHDT, CDR2 FYEKMQ (reference sequence). With 0 bases removed from V and 3 bases from J, the gap between germline ends came to 16 bases. The CDR3 is 17 residues long. The CDR3 nucleotides are TGTGCCAGCAGCTTAGGGGTCGACAGGAAAAAGACAGATACGCAGTATTTT. Protein: CASSLGVDRKKTDTQYF.

V and J are TRBV5-1 and TRBJ1-1; D is unclear. The CDR3 is made up of 15 amino acids. The V end was cut by 4 bases, the J end by 3 bases, with 16 bases between. Germline assignment: CDR1 SGHRS and CDR2 YFSETQ. CDR3 sequence reads: CASSTSADGDTEAFF. Written as DNA, the CDR3 is TGCGCCAGCAGCACCTCAGCAGACGGGGACACTGAAGCTTTCTTT.

The chain joins TRBV9 to TRBJ2-3; D uncertain. This CDR3 has 13 amino acids. Trimming took off 5 bases at V and 2 bases at J, with 9 bases between the two ends. Looked up from germline, CDR1 is SGDLS and CDR2 is YYNGEE. The CDR3 sequence: CASSGLATDTQYF. The DNA for the CDR3 is TGTGCCAGCAGTGGGCTGGCCACAGATACGCAGTATTTT.

The chain is built from TRBV10-1 and TRBJ2-7; TRBD2 matches 11 bases. The CDR3 is 16 residues long. Germline values: CDR1 WNHNN, CDR2 SYGVQD (reference sequence). V shed 3 bases, J shed 0 bases, and the junction held 4 bases outside the gene matches. In nucleotides, the CDR3 is TGCGCCAGCAGTGACCCACTAGCGGGGGACTCCTACGAGCAGTACTTC. Translated, it gives CASSDPLAGDSYEQYF.

This clone was picked up one time. This CDR3 is CASREGLAVQETQYF. The CDR3 bases are TGTGCCAGCAGGGAGGGACTAGCGGTTCAAGAGACCCAGTACTTC. The rearrangement joins TRBV2 to TRBJ2-5; TRBD2 matches 11 bases. Germline CDR1 and CDR2: SNHLY and FYNNEI. V trimming: 6 bases; J trimming: 2 bases; junction bases outside the gene matches: 5. This CDR3 comprises 15 residues.

The chain uses TRBV18 and TRBJ2-2; tentative D call: TRBD1 (5 bases). CDR1 is KGHSH, CDR2 LQKENI, per germline. Trimming removed 3 bases from V and 4 bases from J, with 9 bases in between. This CDR3 spans 14 amino acids. CDR3 residues: CASSPQGRTGELFF. CDR3 bases: TGTGCCAGCTCACCCCAGGGCCGCACCGGGGAGCTGTTTTTT. Combining the CDR3 with reference TRBV18 and TRBJ2-2 gives the whole variable domain NAGVMQNPRHLVRRRGQEARLRCSPMKGHSHVYWYRQLPEEGLKFMVYLQKENIIDESGMPKERFSAEFPKEGPSILRIQQVVRGDSAAYFCASSPQGRTGELFFGEGSRLTVL.

The chain carries TRBV6-1 and TRBJ2-2; 9 bases fit TRBD1. CDR1 and CDR2 from the germline V gene are MNHNS and SASEGT. This CDR3 is built from 14 residues. Unmatched junction bases numbered 4, after V lost 4 bases and J lost 7 bases. CDR3 in DNA: TGTGCCAGCAGTGCGACAGGGGGTAACGGGGAGCTGTTTTTT. This sequence encodes CASSATGGNGELFF.

V gene TRBV5-4 combines with J gene TRBJ2-5; possibly TRBD2 for D (5 bases). The J call may be in error: the DNA end matches TRBJ2-7 better. The CDR3 spans 14 residues. Per the germline V gene, CDR1 is SGHNT and CDR2 is YYREEE (reference sequence). The CDR3 DNA sequence: TGTGCCAGCAGCTTTCCGGGAATCTCCTACGAGCAGTACTTC. It yields the protein CASSFPGISYEQYF.

This sequence joins TRBV19 and TRBJ2-1; 11 nucleotides align to TRBD2. The CDR3 spans 16 residues. V lost 5 bases, J lost 4 bases, and 7 bases stayed unmatched. Germline CDR1 is LNHDA and CDR2 is SQIVND (reference sequence). The CDR3 spells CASSRTGTSGYNEQFF. DNA for the CDR3: TGTGCCAGTAGTCGAACCGGGACTAGCGGTTACAATGAGCAGTTCTTC.

This clone has a handful of counts. The genes are TRBV28 and TRBJ2-7; 7 bases are a match to TRBD1. The CDR3 contains 14 residues. V lost 2 bases to trimming and J lost 5 bases; unmatched junction nucleotides: 6. Germline CDR1 is MDHEN and CDR2 is SYDVKM. CDR3 protein: CASSLGDRVNEQYF. Written as DNA, the CDR3 is TGTGCCAGCAGTTTAGGAGACAGGGTGAACGAGCAGTACTTC.

The CDR3 DNA follows: TGTGCCAGCAGTGAGGCTCGAAGCTACACCTTC. Amino acids: CASSEARSYTF. This rearrangement joins TRBV2 to TRBJ1-2; no clear D. The CDR3 sequence is 11 residues long. Per germline, CDR1 SNHLY and CDR2 FYNNEI. The V gene lost 3 bases and the J gene lost 9 bases, with 8 bases spanning the gap.

V gene TRBV7-2 combines with J gene TRBJ2-3, with a possible D match to TRBD2 (6 bases). The CDR3 is 16 amino acids. The germline V gene has CDR1 SGHTA and CDR2 FQGNSA. Deletions cut 4 bases from V and 2 bases from J, with 16 bases between. CDR3 coding DNA: TGTGCCAGCAGCTGGCTAGGAGCGGGCTTCACAGATACGCAGTATTTT. Protein: CASSWLGAGFTDTQYF.

The chain has TRBV20-1 and TRBJ2-5; D is unclear. The length of the CDR3 is 10 residues. CDR1 and CDR2 from the germline V gene are DFQATT and SNEGSKA (reference sequence). Trimming left V 4 bases short and J 3 bases short, with 3 bases between. In DNA form, the CDR3 reads TGCAGTGCTACCGAAGAGACCCAGTACTTC. Translated: CSATEETQYF.

In this sample, this clone is medium-sized (0.01 to 0.1%). The chain recombines TRBV11-2 with TRBJ2-7; D is uncertain. Trimming stripped 0 bases from V and 3 bases from J, with 9 bases between. The CDR3 loop spans 14 amino acids. Germline loops: CDR1 SGHAT, CDR2 FQNNGV. The CDR3 here is CASSLESTFYEQYF. DNA of the CDR3: TGTGCCAGCAGCTTAGAAAGCACCTTCTACGAGCAGTACTTC.

The gene calls are TRBV7-6 and TRBJ2-2; 9 nucleotides align to TRBD1. The germline V gene has CDR1 SGHVS and CDR2 FNYEAQ. V gave up 4 bases and J gave up 4 bases; unmatched junction bases: 7. The CDR3 extends over 16 amino acids. CDR3 sequence (DNA): TGTGCCAGCAGCTCCGGGACAGGGTTGAGCACCGGGGAGCTGTTTTTT. Its protein is CASSSGTGLSTGELFF. Using reference TRBV7-6 and TRBJ2-2 for the parts outside the CDR3, the full variable domain is GAGVSQSPRYKVTKRGQDVALRCDPISGHVSLYWYRQALGQGPEFLTYFNYEAQQDKSGLPNDRFSAERPEGSISTLTIQRTEQRDSAMYRCASSSGTGLSTGELFFGEGSRLTVL.

In the case of this clone: Other nucleotide sequences from this sample produce the same CDR3. The chain is built from TRBV7-6 and TRBJ1-3, with D tentatively TRBD1 (5 bases). The CDR3 spans 16 residues. V lost 0 bases and J 0 bases, leaving 9 bases between the germline ends. CDR1 SGHVS and CDR2 FNYEAQ come from the germline V gene. In nucleotides, the CDR3 is TGTGCCAGCAGCTTAGCGGGGCCAAGCTCTGGAAACACCATATATTTT. This sequence encodes CASSLAGPSSGNTIYF.